This entry describes one T cell receptor beta chain. Which antigen it targets is not known. No clone much larger than this one lies a single base away; base qualities are absent. Amplification of TCR beta CDR3 regions was carried out from RNA transcripts. A first-round RT-PCR of the TCR CDR3 used the HTBI primer set with the Qiagen OneStep RT-PCR kit. A second multiplex PCR round built the libraries, followed by size selection and purification. The libraries were sequenced on an Illumina HiSeq2000 using paired-end 100 bp reads. Per the source publication's procedure: Raw data were processed with SOAPnuke, discarding reads with adapters, uncalled bases, mean Phred below 15, or no exact constant-primer or identifier match. High-quality paired reads were merged using COPE v1.2.5, and each unique nucleotide sequence was defined as a clonotype. MiTCR v1.1 was used to align clonotypes to the IMGT TRBV, TRBD and TRBJ reference segments. The analysis was restricted to V-J combinations with a frequency above 0.0001, which together covered 98% to 99.2% of the repertoires. The TCS score was defined as the ratio of F50 (clonal expansion) to E x V (chaos), calculated using BLOSUM62-based TCRdist between CDR3 peptides within each V-J. Welch's t-statistics and random forest reduced several hundred V-J features to some 14, which were used in a naive Bayes classifier (R e1071). TCRdb took the public reads, trimmed them with fastp at Q25, ran MiXCR for clone calling and kept in-frame beta chains. Entries are consolidated by CDR3 protein sequence, retaining the most common genes and DNA. TCRdb's processing, not the authors' own work, is the source of the V and J calls. This sample lists about half a million distinct CDR3 sequences; roughly 21% were detected once. The ten largest make up approximately 48% of the sample.

In the ophthalmopathy patients, disease was moderately to severely active, with a Clinical Activity Score of 3 or more, a NOSPECS grade of 4 or more, and a duration of less than 3 months. Exclusion was applied to patients with uncontrolled infections, other autoimmune diseases, pregnancy or lactation. Diagnoses were based on clinical symptoms, serum thyroxine and TRAb, thyroid ultrasound and orbital computed tomography. Ficoll-Paque density gradient centrifugation was used to isolate PBMCs from approximately 10 ml of fresh peripheral blood. Total RNA was extracted with Trizol reagent, and quality was checked on an Agilent 2100 Bioanalyzer. The source of the sample is a study of T cells in Graves' hyperthyroidism and ophthalmopathy (dated by TCRdb to about 2019). Broadly, across the study: Peripheral blood was sampled at the time of initial diagnosis, prior to any treatment. The paper describes TCR Vbeta CDR3 sequencing of 120 to 150 peripheral blood samples, made up of roughly 45 ophthalmopathy patients, roughly 75 hyperthyroidism patients and 17 progressor patients. To identify TCR V-J signatures that set the groups apart, the researchers used a discovery cohort of roughly 100 patients, made up of about 44 with Graves' ophthalmopathy and about 60 with stable Graves' hyperthyroidism. The approximately 90 discovery patients were randomly split 7:3 into training and test sets. After blood sampling, hyperthyroidism patients were treated with methimazole at a starting dose of 30 mg daily, and ophthalmopathy patients were treated with high-dose intravenous methylprednisolone. The study also compared thyroid tissue and blood T-cell repertoires from about 6 Graves' hyperthyroidism patients. Whether ophthalmopathy could be predicted prospectively was tested in an independent validation cohort made up of fewer than 20 hyperthyroidism patients plus 17 patients who later progressed to ophthalmopathy.

Here is what the overall study found, with its caveats: A model built on a 13 V-J signature distinguished ophthalmopathy from stable hyperthyroidism, reaching approximately 89% sensitivity and approximately 83% specificity in cross-validation and 80%/75% in testing. During validation, the model predicted progression to ophthalmopathy a median of approximately six months ahead of onset, with almost 71% sensitivity and around 72% specificity. Sample size was not statistically predetermined, and investigators were not blinded to group allocation. Most expanded thyroid clonotypes (frequency above 0.001) were also detected in blood, suggesting blood repertoires may reflect thyroid immune responses.

There are 12 amino acids in the CDR3, from cysteine to phenylalanine inclusive. Of the read, only the CDR3 DNA is kept; its 36 bases are in frame from base 1. V is pared back by 0 bases and J by 7 bases, with 9 bases lying between the germline termini. The germline V gene (reference sequence) gives CDR1 as DFQATT and CDR2 as SNEGSKA. The sequencing sample was made of blood. The chain joins TRBV20-1 to TRBJ2-5; a tentative D call is TRBD2 (6 bases match). The receptor's source is a man aged 40-55 years with Graves' ophthalmopathy. The CDR3 region: CSAREGRGTQYF. In nucleotides, the sequence is TGCAGTGCTAGAGAGGGGCGGGGGACCCAGTACTTC.